Listed here is a single T cell receptor beta chain. This sample stems from a study of cytomegalovirus exposure and HLA in healthy donors. This CDR3 is 14 amino acids long. Looked up from germline, CDR1 is SGHTA and CDR2 is FQGNSA. Trimming pared 3 bases from V and 0 bases from J, leaving 9 bases between. TCRdb's table, derived via immunoSEQ multiplex PCR, lists solely in-frame clones and lacks some. This table has roughly 60,000 clones, about 96% appearing once. The TCR was taken from a man aged 18 to 29 in good health and CMV-seronegative. Sequenced material: PBMCs. The chain joins TRBV7-2 to TRBJ2-7, with unresolved D. The CDR3 nucleotides read TGTGCCAGCAGCTTGAAACGTAGCTCCTACGAGCAGTACTTC. It specifies CASSLKRSSYEQYF.